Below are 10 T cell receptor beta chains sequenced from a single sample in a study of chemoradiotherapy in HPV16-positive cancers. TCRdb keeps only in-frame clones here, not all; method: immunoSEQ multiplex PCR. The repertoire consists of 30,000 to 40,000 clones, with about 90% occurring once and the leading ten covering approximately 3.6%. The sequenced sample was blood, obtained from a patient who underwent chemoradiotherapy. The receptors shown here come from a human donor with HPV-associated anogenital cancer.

The CDR3 is CASSRRVLSGTAGYTF. For the CDR3, the DNA is TGTGCCAGCAGCCGCCGAGTCCTCTCAGGGACCGCGGGCTACACCTTC. V and J are TRBV7-2 and TRBJ1-2; D might be TRBD1 (5 bases). Germline V lookup: CDR1 SGHTA, CDR2 FQGNSA. Trimming pared 5 bases from V and 8 bases from J, leaving 24 bases between. CDR3 size: 16 residues.

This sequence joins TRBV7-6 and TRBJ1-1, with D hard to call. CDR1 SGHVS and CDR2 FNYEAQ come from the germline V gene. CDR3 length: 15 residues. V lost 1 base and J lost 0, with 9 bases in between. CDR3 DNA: TGTGCCAGCAGCTTAGGGAGCATCATGAACACTGAAGCTTTCTTT. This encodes CASSLGSIMNTEAFF.

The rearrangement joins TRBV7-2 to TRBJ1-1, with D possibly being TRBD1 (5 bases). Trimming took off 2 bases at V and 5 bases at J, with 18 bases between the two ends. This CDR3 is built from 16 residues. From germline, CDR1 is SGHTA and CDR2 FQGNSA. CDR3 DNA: TGTGCCAGCAGCTTATCGGGGCCTATGAGGTGGACTGAAGCTTTCTTT. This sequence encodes CASSLSGPMRWTEAFF.

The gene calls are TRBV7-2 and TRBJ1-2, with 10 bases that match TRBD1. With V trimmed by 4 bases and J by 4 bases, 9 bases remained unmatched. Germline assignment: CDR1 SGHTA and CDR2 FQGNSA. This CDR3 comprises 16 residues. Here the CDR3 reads CASSSGGGQGIYGYTF. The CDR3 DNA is TGTGCCAGCAGCTCAGGTGGGGGACAGGGGATCTATGGCTACACCTTC.

In nucleotides, the CDR3 is TGTGCCTGGAGGGAATGGGGGGTTTCCTATAATTCACCCCTCCACTTT. Residues: CAWREWGVSYNSPLHF. The V gene is TRBV30, the J gene TRBJ1-6, with D perhaps matching TRBD1 (5 bases). The germline V gene encodes CDR1 GTSNPN and CDR2 SVGIG (reference sequence). Trimming stripped 3 bases from V and 1 base from J, with 13 bases between. CDR3 length equals 16 residues.

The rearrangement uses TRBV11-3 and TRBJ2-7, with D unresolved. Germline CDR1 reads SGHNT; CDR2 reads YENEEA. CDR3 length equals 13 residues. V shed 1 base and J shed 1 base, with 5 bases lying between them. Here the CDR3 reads CASSLVESYEQYF. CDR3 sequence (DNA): TGTGCCAGCAGCTTAGTGGAGTCCTACGAGCAGTACTTC.

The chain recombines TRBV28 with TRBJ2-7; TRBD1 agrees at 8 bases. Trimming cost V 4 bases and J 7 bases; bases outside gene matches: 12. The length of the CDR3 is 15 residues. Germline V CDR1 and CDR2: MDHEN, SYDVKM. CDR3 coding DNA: TGTGCCAGCAGTTCCCACACAGGGGGGCGAAGAGAGCAGTACTTC. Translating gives CASSSHTGGRREQYF.

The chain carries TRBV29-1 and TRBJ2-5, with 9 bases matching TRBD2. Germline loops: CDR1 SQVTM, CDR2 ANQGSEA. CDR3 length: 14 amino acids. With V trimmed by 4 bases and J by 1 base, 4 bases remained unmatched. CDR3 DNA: TGCAGCGTTGTATTAGCGGGGGTCCAAGAGACCCAGTACTTC. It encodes CSVVLAGVQETQYF.

The CDR3 nucleotides are TGTGCCAGCAGCTTTAATCGGGCGGCCCAGCATTTT. Protein product: CASSFNRAAQHF. The J gene is TRBJ1-5, the V gene TRBV7-2, with D unclear. Per the germline V gene, CDR1 is SGHTA and CDR2 is FQGNSA. There are 12 residues in the CDR3. The V end was cut by 3 bases, the J end by 11 bases, with 11 bases between. The full variable domain, rest sourced from reference TRBV7-2 and TRBJ1-5, is GAGVSQSPSNKVTEKGKDVELRCDPISGHTALYWYRQSLGQGLEFLIYFQGNSAPDKSGLPSDRFSAERTGGSVSTLTIQRTQQEDSAVYLCASSFNRAAQHFGDGTRLSIL.

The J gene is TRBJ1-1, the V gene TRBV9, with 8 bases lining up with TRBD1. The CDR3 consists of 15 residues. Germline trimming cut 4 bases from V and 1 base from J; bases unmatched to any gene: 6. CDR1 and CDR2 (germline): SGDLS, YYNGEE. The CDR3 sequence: CASSPTGGTNTEAFF. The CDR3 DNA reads TGTGCCAGCAGCCCCACAGGGGGGACGAACACTGAAGCTTTCTTT.